The 15 T cell receptor beta chains in this list originate from one sample, sequenced in a study of shared clonotypes between healthy human individuals. TCRdb keeps only in-frame clones here, not all; method: immunoSEQ multiplex PCR. The sample has roughly 600,000 clones; about 98% are singletons. Terminally differentiated effector memory CD45RA+ cells were excluded from the naive CD8 cells, which were CD45RO-negative and positively selected for CCR7. Sequences were obtained from naive CD8+ T cells sorted from blood. The receptors come from a man younger than 40 in good health.

V is TRBV7-9 and J is TRBJ2-2, with 10 bases lining up with TRBD1. This CDR3 comprises 16 residues. Germline CDR1 reads SEHNR; CDR2 reads FQNEAQ (reference sequence). The junction had 10 bases not matched to a gene; V was cut back by 4 bases and J by 8 bases. DNA for the CDR3: TGTGCCAGCAGCTACCGGGACAGGGGCCCCGGGGGGGAGCTGTTTTTT. This translates into CASSYRDRGPGGELFF.

The rearrangement uses TRBV9 and TRBJ2-3; maybe TRBD2 (6 bases). The CDR3 is 15 residues long. Germline CDR1 and CDR2: SGDLS and YYNGEE. Trimming removed 7 bases from V and 0 bases from J, with 15 bases in between. This CDR3 reads CASGGSPTSTDTQYF. CDR3 DNA sequence: TGTGCCAGCGGGGGGAGTCCTACTAGCACAGATACGCAGTATTTT.

The chain uses TRBV7-6 and TRBJ2-7; 8 nucleotides match TRBD1. CDR3 size: 15 residues. Trimming at V came to 4 bases and at J to 3 bases, leaving 8 bases not matched to a gene. Germline lookup yields CDR1 SGHVS and CDR2 FNYEAQ. The chain's CDR3 is CASSSRQGPLYEQYF. For the CDR3, the DNA is TGTGCCAGCAGCTCGAGACAGGGGCCTCTCTACGAGCAGTACTTC.

V and J are TRBV27 and TRBJ2-3; no definite D call. V was cut by 0 bases and J by 2 bases, with 15 bases left in between. CDR3 length: 17 amino acids. Germline V gene lookup returns CDR1 MNHEY and CDR2 SMNVEV (reference sequence). The CDR3 bases are TGTGCCAGCAGTTTATCGAAAGACTCCCTACCCACAGATACGCAGTATTTT. It is translated as CASSLSKDSLPTDTQYF.

The chain combines TRBV6-5 with TRBJ2-7; TRBD2 agrees at 7 bases. The CDR3 has 14 amino acids. J was trimmed by 2 bases and V by 5 bases; bases with no gene match: 6. Per germline, CDR1 MNHEY and CDR2 SVGAGI. CDR3 sequence (DNA): TGTGCCAGCAGTCCCCGGGACTACGCCTACGAGCAGTACTTC. It is translated as CASSPRDYAYEQYF.

The chain couples TRBV11-2 to TRBJ2-1; maybe TRBD2 (6 bases). The ends were cut back, 5 bases at V and 7 bases at J, with 27 bases in the middle. CDR1 and CDR2 (germline): SGHAT, FQNNGV. The CDR3 has 18 residues. Here the CDR3 reads CASSPRSGPIRAGNEQFF. The CDR3, as DNA: TGTGCCAGCAGCCCCCGTTCGGGACCAATACGTGCGGGAAATGAGCAGTTCTTC.

The rearrangement links TRBV6-1 to TRBJ1-5; 10 nucleotides match TRBD1. Germline loops: CDR1 MNHNS, CDR2 SASEGT. Germline trimming cut 11 bases from V and 4 bases from J; bases unmatched to any gene: 8. The CDR3 runs to 14 residues. CDR3 protein: CASGTGQGNQPQHF. CDR3 coding DNA: TGTGCCTCCGGAACGGGACAGGGGAATCAGCCCCAGCATTTT.

The rearrangement joins TRBV5-1 to TRBJ2-7, with TRBD2 matching 10 bases. Per the germline V gene, CDR1 is SGHRS and CDR2 is YFSETQ. The CDR3 covers 16 residues. V lost 7 bases to trimming and J lost 2 bases; unmatched junction nucleotides: 12. CDR3 sequence: CASQGGRTSGAYEQYF. The CDR3 nucleotides read TGCGCCAGCCAGGGGGGCCGGACTAGCGGAGCCTACGAGCAGTACTTC.

The rearrangement joins TRBV5-1 to TRBJ2-1, with D perhaps matching TRBD2 (5 bases). V was clipped by 4 bases and J by 9 bases, with 17 bases between them. The length of the CDR3 is 14 residues. The germline gives CDR1 SGHRS, CDR2 YFSETQ. CDR3 coding DNA: TGCGCCAGCAGCGAGGGAATAGAAGACATTGAGCAGTTCTTC. This gives the protein CASSEGIEDIEQFF. The whole variable domain, remainder taken from reference TRBV5-1 and TRBJ2-1, is KAGVTQTPRYLIKTRGQQVTLSCSPISGHRSVSWYQQTPGQGLQFLFEYFSETQRNKGNFPGRFSGRQFSNSRSEMNVSTLELGDSALYLCASSEGIEDIEQFFGPGTRLTVL.

The chain uses TRBV5-4 and TRBJ2-2, with TRBD2 identical over 10 bases. Germline assignment: CDR1 SGHNT and CDR2 YYREEE (reference sequence). J gave up 8 bases and V 0 bases, and 4 bases lay outside the gene matches. The CDR3 loop spans 15 amino acids. CDR3 in DNA: TGTGCCAGCAGCTTGGATCCTAGCGGGAGAGGGGAGCTGTTTTTT. The encoded protein is CASSLDPSGRGELFF.

This clone was observed a single time. The chain uses TRBV18 and TRBJ2-1, with 8 bases aligning to TRBD1. V lost 4 bases and J lost 3; bases outside the gene matches: 5. The germline gives CDR1 KGHSH, CDR2 LQKENI. This CDR3 has 15 residues. The CDR3 loop reads CASSQGTGGYNEQFF. The CDR3 DNA follows: TGTGCCAGCTCACAGGGAACAGGGGGCTACAATGAGCAGTTCTTC.

DNA for the CDR3: TGTGCCAGCAGCTTGGCGACTAGCGGGAGGGCGACAGCCTATTCCGGGGAGCTGTTTTTT. Translated, it gives CASSLATSGRATAYSGELFF. The chain employs TRBV5-8 and TRBJ2-2; 14 nucleotides match TRBD2. Germline lookup yields CDR1 SGHTS and CDR2 YDEGEE. After removal of 0 bases from V and 6 bases from J, the junction contained 13 bases not matched to a gene. CDR3 size: 20 residues.

The chain recombines TRBV9 with TRBJ2-1, with 8 bases lining up with TRBD2. Germline trimming cut 0 bases from V and 7 bases from J; bases unmatched to any gene: 6. Germline V gene data show CDR1 as SGDLS and CDR2 as YYNGEE. This CDR3 spans 15 amino acids. For the CDR3, the DNA is TGTGCCAGCAGCGTAGGGTTAGCGGGGTTGAATGAGCAGTTCTTC. Its protein product is CASSVGLAGLNEQFF.

The CDR3 sequence: CASSLGDSPYEQYF. The CDR3 region has the DNA TGCGCCAGCAGCTTGGGGGACAGCCCCTACGAGCAGTACTTC. The V call is TRBV5-1, the J call TRBJ2-7, with TRBD1 matching 7 bases. Germline loops: CDR1 SGHRS, CDR2 YFSETQ. The CDR3 has 14 residues. With V trimmed by 0 bases and J by 2 bases, 2 bases remained unmatched.

The rearrangement uses TRBV9 and TRBJ1-2, with 9 nucleotides matching TRBD1. The CDR3 runs to 16 residues. Trimming cost V 0 bases and J 4 bases; bases outside gene matches: 7. Looked up from germline, CDR1 is SGDLS and CDR2 is YYNGEE. The CDR3 here is CASSVVPQGAGYGYTF. The CDR3 nucleotides are TGTGCCAGCAGCGTAGTACCACAGGGGGCGGGCTATGGCTACACCTTC.